The rows below give T cell receptor beta chains drawn from one sample of a study of T cell responses to AZD1222 COVID-19 vaccine. Only in-frame clones appear in the TCRdb table, and some are missing; sequencing was by immunoSEQ multiplex PCR. The data show some 98,000 clones, with about nine tenths seen just once and around a sixth held by the top ten. The starting material was peripheral blood, obtained 28 days after the second AZD1222 dose. These receptor sequences come from an adult who received the AZD1222 COVID-19 vaccine. Each CDR3 is given with its conserved first and last residue. D genes are given only for firm matches. Not every row has a clone size; where given, it reads once, few, many or a size class.

v_gene	j_gene	abundance	d_gene	CDR3aa	CDR3nt
TRBV5-1	TRBJ2-3	.	.	CASRYDTDTQYF	TGCGCCAGCAGGTATGACACTGACACGCAGTATTTT
TRBV3-1/TRBV3-2	TRBJ1-2	.	.	CASSQGVKSYGYTF	TGTGCCAGCAGCCAAGGTGTTAAATCCTATGGCTACACCTTC
TRBV14	TRBJ2-1	.	TRBD2	CASSQENGLAARPYNEQFF	TGTGCCAGCAGCCAAGAAAACGGACTAGCGGCAAGACCCTACAATGAGCAGTTCTTC
TRBV5-1	TRBJ2-7	.	.	CASSSGSPYEQYF	TGCGCCAGCAGCTCGGGGTCTCCCTACGAGCAGTACTTC
TRBV3-1/TRBV3-2	TRBJ2-7	.	.	CASGSYEQYF	TGTGCCAGCGGAAGCTACGAGCAGTACTTC
TRBV28	TRBJ2-1	.	.	CASSLGGSGANEQFF	TGTGCCAGCAGTTTAGGCGGGTCAGGGGCCAATGAGCAGTTCTTC
TRBV7-8	TRBJ1-1	.	.	CASSRGATEAFF	TGTGCCAGCAGCCGGGGGGCTACTGAAGCTTTCTTT
TRBV5-1	TRBJ2-1	.	.	CASSLVGQEQFF	TGCGCCAGCAGCTTGGTGGGGCAGGAGCAGTTCTTC
TRBV3-1/TRBV3-2	TRBJ2-3	.	.	CASSQAGADTQYF	TGTGCCAGCAGCCAAGCCGGCGCAGATACGCAGTATTTT
TRBV29-1	TRBJ2-3	.	TRBD2	CSVDAGVETDTQYF	TGCAGCGTTGATGCGGGAGTAGAAACAGATACGCAGTATTTT
TRBV2	TRBJ2-7	.	.	CASNRGAYEQYF	TGTGCCAGCAACCGGGGAGCCTACGAGCAGTACTTC
TRBV28	TRBJ1-5	.	TRBD1	CASRNTGGSNQPQHF	TGTGCCAGCAGGAATACAGGGGGATCAAATCAGCCCCAGCATTTT
TRBV6-5	TRBJ1-1	.	TRBD1	CASSYSYGTGGTEAFF	TGTGCCAGCAGTTACTCGTACGGGACAGGTGGGACTGAAGCTTTCTTT
TRBV30	TRBJ2-5	.	TRBD1	CACDRGPGYQETQYF	TGTGCCTGTGACAGGGGGCCGGGGTACCAAGAGACCCAGTACTTC
TRBV21-1	TRBJ1-5	.	.	CASSSTTSNQPQHF	TGTGCCAGCAGCAGTACTACTAGCAATCAGCCCCAGCATTTT
TRBV2	TRBJ1-5	.	.	CASSTPQGINQPQHF	TGTGCCAGCAGTACTCCCCAGGGAATTAATCAGCCCCAGCATTTT
TRBV3-1/TRBV3-2	TRBJ1-2	.	.	CASSQVTRNYGYTF	TGTGCCAGCAGCCAAGTAACTCGGAACTATGGCTACACCTTC
TRBV29-1	TRBJ1-1	.	.	CSVASATSTEAFF	TGCAGCGTTGCCAGCGCCACCAGCACTGAAGCTTTCTTT
TRBV28	TRBJ2-3	.	TRBD1	CASSLLTGTGSSHTQYF	TGTGCCAGCAGTTTATTAACCGGGACAGGATCTAGTCATACGCAGTATTTT
TRBV6-2/TRBV6-3	TRBJ1-1	.	.	CASSYNLGPGAFF	TGTGCCAGCAGTTACAATCTGGGGCCTGGGGCTTTCTTT
TRBV19	TRBJ2-5	.	.	CASSMGDGAGEETQYF	TGTGCCAGTAGTATGGGGGACGGGGCAGGGGAAGAGACCCAGTACTTC
TRBV28	TRBJ2-7	once	TRBD2	CASSPGLAGGYYEQYF	TGTGCCAGCAGTCCCGGACTAGCGGGAGGGTACTACGAGCAGTACTTC
TRBV24-1	TRBJ2-4	.	TRBD1	CATSDRDRGFVYF	TGTGCCACCAGTGACCGGGACAGGGGGTTTGTGTACTTC
TRBV4-1	TRBJ1-1	.	.	CASSQMRDTEAFF	TGCGCCAGCAGCCAGATGCGGGACACTGAAGCTTTCTTT
TRBV6-2/TRBV6-3	TRBJ1-2	.	.	CASSAGGPGYTF	TGTGCCAGCAGTGCTGGGGGGCCCGGCTACACCTTC
TRBV30	TRBJ1-4	.	.	CAWDGEKDYEKLFF	TGTGCCTGGGACGGAGAAAAGGATTATGAAAAACTGTTTTTT
TRBV19	TRBJ1-5	once	.	CASSVLKGGNQPQHF	TGTGCCAGTAGTGTGCTTAAAGGGGGCAATCAGCCCCAGCATTTT
TRBV19	TRBJ1-3	.	.	CASKRPPGNTIYF	TGTGCCAGTAAACGACCGCCGGGAAACACCATATATTTT
TRBV10-1	TRBJ2-1	.	TRBD2	CASSEEEWASGINEQFF	TGCGCCAGCAGTGAGGAGGAGTGGGCTAGCGGGATCAATGAGCAGTTCTTC
TRBV11-2	TRBJ2-4	.	.	CASSLVQAKNIQYF	TGTGCCAGCAGCTTAGTACAGGCCAAAAACATTCAGTACTTC
TRBV12-3/TRBV12-4	TRBJ2-1	few	TRBD2	CASSKTSPHEQFF	TGTGCCAGCAGTAAGACTAGCCCCCATGAGCAGTTCTTC
TRBV6-1	TRBJ2-5	.	.	CASSEGQGTDGTETQYF	TGTGCCAGCAGTGAGGGCCAAGGGACCGATGGGACGGAGACCCAGTACTTC
TRBV18	TRBJ1-2	.	.	CASSPPAGNGYTF	TGTGCCAGCTCACCACCGGCAGGGAATGGCTACACCTTC
TRBV2	TRBJ1-3	.	.	CASSPDPGAGNTIYF	TGTGCCAGCAGTCCGGACCCGGGAGCCGGAAACACCATATATTTT
TRBV5-1	TRBJ1-2	.	TRBD1	CASSPDRGRFGYTF	TGCGCCAGCAGCCCGGACAGGGGGCGGTTCGGCTACACCTTC
TRBV4-1	TRBJ2-7	.	TRBD2	CASSQGGGAYEQYF	TGCGCCAGCAGCCAAGGGGGGGGAGCCTACGAGCAGTACTTC
TRBV29-1	TRBJ1-1	.	TRBD1	CSVDEGGRGGEFTEAFF	TGCAGCGTTGATGAAGGAGGAAGAGGGGGCGAGTTCACTGAAGCTTTCTTT
TRBV5-1	TRBJ2-3	.	.	CASSLGDTQYF	TGCGCCAGCAGCTTGGGTGATACGCAGTATTTT
TRBV19	TRBJ1-5	.	.	CASSIGFGGEQPQHF	TGTGCCAGTAGTATCGGGTTCGGGGGCGAACAGCCCCAGCATTTT
TRBV2	TRBJ2-7	.	TRBD2	CASSELAAGAGVSPYEQYF	TGTGCCAGCAGTGAATTGGCAGCAGGAGCGGGAGTTTCCCCCTACGAGCAGTACTTC
TRBV7-6	TRBJ2-2	.	TRBD2	CASSFWWEGMNTGELFF	TGTGCCAGCAGCTTTTGGTGGGAGGGCATGAACACCGGGGAGCTGTTTTTT
TRBV7-9	TRBJ2-7	.	.	CASSPLFSYEQYF	TGTGCCAGCAGCCCTCTCTTCTCCTACGAGCAGTACTTC
TRBV20-1	TRBJ1-4	.	.	CSASREKLFF	TGCAGTGCTAGTCGGGAAAAACTGTTTTTT
TRBV11-2	TRBJ1-3	.	.	CASSQGLPSSGNTIYF	TGTGCCAGCAGCCAGGGACTCCCGAGCTCTGGAAACACCATATATTTT
TRBV28	TRBJ1-2	once	TRBD1	CASREQGGGNYGYTF	TGTGCCAGCAGAGAACAGGGGGGAGGGAACTATGGCTACACCTTC
TRBV5-1	TRBJ2-2	.	.	CASSLRPGAGELFF	TGCGCCAGCAGCTTGCGGCCCGGGGCCGGGGAGCTGTTTTTT
TRBV7-3	TRBJ2-6	.	.	CASKFSGANVLTF	TGTGCCAGCAAGTTCTCTGGGGCCAACGTCCTGACTTTC
TRBV30	TRBJ2-3	.	.	CAWSTGTDTQYF	TGTGCCTGGAGTACTGGCACAGATACGCAGTATTTT